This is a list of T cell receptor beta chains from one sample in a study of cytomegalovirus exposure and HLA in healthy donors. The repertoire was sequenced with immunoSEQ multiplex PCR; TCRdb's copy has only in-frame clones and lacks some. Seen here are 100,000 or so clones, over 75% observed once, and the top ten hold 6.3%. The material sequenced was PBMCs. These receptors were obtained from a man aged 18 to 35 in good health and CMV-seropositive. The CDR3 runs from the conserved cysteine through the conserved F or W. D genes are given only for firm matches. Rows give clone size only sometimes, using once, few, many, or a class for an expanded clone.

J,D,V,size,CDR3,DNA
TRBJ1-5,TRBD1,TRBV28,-,CASRKQGASGLSNQPQHF,TGTGCCAGCAGGAAACAGGGGGCATCCGGCCTAAGCAATCAGCCCCAGCATTTT
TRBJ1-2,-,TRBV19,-,CASSEASPPHYGYTF,TGTGCCAGTAGTGAAGCCTCCCCCCCTCACTATGGCTACACCTTC
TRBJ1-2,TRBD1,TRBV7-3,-,CASSLIFSRDSAYYGYTF,TGTGCCAGCAGCTTAATTTTCTCTCGGGACAGTGCTTACTATGGCTACACCTTC
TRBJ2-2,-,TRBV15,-,CATSRVSGQANTGELFF,TGTGCCACCAGCAGAGTTTCAGGGCAGGCGAACACCGGGGAGCTGTTTTTT
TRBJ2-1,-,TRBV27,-,CASSRTWAVGGREHNEQFF,TGTGCCAGCAGTAGAACTTGGGCTGTAGGTGGGCGGGAACACAATGAGCAGTTCTTC
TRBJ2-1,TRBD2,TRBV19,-,CASSPRGLAGSSYNEQFF,TGTGCCAGTAGCCCCCGGGGACTAGCGGGATCTTCCTACAATGAGCAGTTCTTC
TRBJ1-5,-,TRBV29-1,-,CSVEAGPNQPQHF,TGCAGCGTAGAGGCGGGTCCCAATCAGCCCCAGCATTTT
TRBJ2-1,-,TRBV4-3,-,CASSQDSVGNGRNEQFF,TGCGCCAGCAGCCAAGATAGCGTAGGGAATGGTCGCAATGAGCAGTTCTTC
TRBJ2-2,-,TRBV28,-,CASSQRRGRNTGELFF,TGTGCCAGCAGTCAAAGGAGGGGGCGAAACACCGGGGAGCTGTTTTTT
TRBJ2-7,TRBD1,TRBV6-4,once,CASSLDREDEQYF,TGTGCCAGCAGTTTGGACAGGGAGGACGAGCAGTACTTC
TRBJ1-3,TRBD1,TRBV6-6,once,CASSSDRQYGNTIYF,TGTGCCAGTTCATCGGACAGGCAATATGGAAACACCATATATTTT
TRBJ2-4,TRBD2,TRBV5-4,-,CASSLTVASGTGIQYF,TGTGCCAGCAGCTTAACAGTCGCTAGCGGGACCGGCATTCAGTACTTC
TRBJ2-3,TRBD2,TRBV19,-,CASSYALAGGPDTQYF,TGTGCCAGTAGTTACGCCCTAGCGGGAGGGCCAGATACGCAGTATTTT
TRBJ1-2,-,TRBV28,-,CASSNRQGSVYGYTF,TGTGCCAGCAGTAACCGGCAGGGAAGTGTCTATGGCTACACCTTC
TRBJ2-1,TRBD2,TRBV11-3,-,CASKGSGTGEQFF,TGTGCCAGCAAGGGTAGCGGGACTGGTGAGCAGTTCTTC
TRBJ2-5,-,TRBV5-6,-,CASSFITPAPRETQYF,TGTGCCAGCAGCTTCATTACGCCTGCACCTAGGGAGACCCAGTACTTC
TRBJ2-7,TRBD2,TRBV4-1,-,CASSQVGIGVGGSAREQYF,TGCGCCAGCAGCCAAGTGGGGATAGGAGTTGGCGGGAGCGCCAGGGAGCAGTACTTC
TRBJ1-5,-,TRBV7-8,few,CASSLARNQPQHF,TGTGCCAGCAGCTTAGCGCGGAATCAGCCCCAGCATTTT
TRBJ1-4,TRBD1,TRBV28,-,CASSRAQGAPNEKLFF,TGTGCCAGCAGCCGAGCACAGGGGGCGCCTAATGAAAAACTGTTTTTT
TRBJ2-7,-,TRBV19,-,CASGRGGQSYEQYF,TGTGCCAGCGGCCGGGGGGGACAGTCCTACGAGCAGTACTTC
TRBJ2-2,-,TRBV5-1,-,CASSFSGSSPGELFF,TGCGCCAGCAGCTTCTCGGGGAGCTCCCCCGGGGAGCTGTTTTTT
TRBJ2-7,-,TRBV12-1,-,CASSFWWPTYEQYF,TGTGCCAGCAGCTTTTGGTGGCCAACCTACGAGCAGTACTTC
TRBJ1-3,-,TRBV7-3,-,CASSPNGQGTGNTIYF,TGTGCCAGCAGCCCTAACGGTCAGGGGACTGGAAACACCATATATTTT
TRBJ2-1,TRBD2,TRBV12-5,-,CASGRLAGENLGVEQFF,TGTGCTAGTGGTCGACTAGCGGGAGAGAATCTTGGGGTTGAGCAGTTCTTC
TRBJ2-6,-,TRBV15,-,CATALSSGANVLTF,TGTGCCACAGCACTGAGCTCTGGGGCCAACGTCCTGACTTTC
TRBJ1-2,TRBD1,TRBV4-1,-,CASSQDGWDRGAYGYTF,TGCGCCAGCAGCCAAGATGGGTGGGACAGGGGCGCCTATGGCTACACCTTC
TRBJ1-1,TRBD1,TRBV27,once,CASSGQGLRMNTEAFF,TGTGCCAGCAGTGGACAGGGTCTCAGGATGAACACTGAAGCTTTCTTT
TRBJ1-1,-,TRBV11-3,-,CASSLGPKTNTEAFF,TGTGCCAGCAGCTTAGGCCCTAAAACGAACACTGAAGCTTTCTTT
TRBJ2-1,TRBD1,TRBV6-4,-,CASREMLRQGSYNEQFF,TGTGCCAGCAGAGAGATGCTGAGACAGGGGTCCTACAATGAGCAGTTCTTC
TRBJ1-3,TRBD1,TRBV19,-,CASHQGANGNTIYF,TGTGCCAGTCATCAGGGGGCTAATGGAAACACCATATATTTT
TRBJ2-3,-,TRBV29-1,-,CRLESGRRPEYTQYF,TGCAGACTTGAATCTGGGAGAAGGCCCGAGTATACGCAGTATTTT
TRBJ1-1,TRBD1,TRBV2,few,CASGTEKQDTEAFF,TGTGCCAGCGGGACAGAGAAACAGGACACTGAAGCTTTCTTT
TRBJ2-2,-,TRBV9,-,CASGPRGTGELFF,TGTGCCAGCGGTCCCCGGGGCACCGGGGAGCTGTTTTTT
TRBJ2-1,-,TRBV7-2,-,CASSLGSVEQFF,TGTGCCAGCAGCTTAGGGTCAGTTGAGCAGTTCTTC
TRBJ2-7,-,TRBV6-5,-,CASSYSAAQGGYEQYF,TGTGCCAGCAGTTACTCGGCAGCGCAAGGGGGTTACGAGCAGTACTTC
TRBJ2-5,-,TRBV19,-,CASRIGSKETQYF,TGTGCCAGTAGAATCGGGTCTAAAGAGACCCAGTACTTC
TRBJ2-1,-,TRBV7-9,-,CASSFTSYGQFF,TGTGCCAGCAGCTTCACTAGCTACGGGCAGTTCTTC
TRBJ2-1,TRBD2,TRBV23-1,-,CASSQLFPGMVFLLGGSADEQFF,TGCGCCAGCAGTCAACTTTTCCCTGGAATGGTTTTCTTATTGGGGGGGTCAGCTGATGAGCAGTTCTTC
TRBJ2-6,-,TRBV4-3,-,CASSQDTPFSSGANVLTF,TGCGCCAGCAGCCAAGATACCCCCTTTTCGAGCGGGGCCAACGTCCTGACTTTC
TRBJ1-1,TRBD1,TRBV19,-,CASSPSGGTEAFF,TGTGCCAGTAGCCCCTCAGGGGGCACTGAAGCTTTCTTT
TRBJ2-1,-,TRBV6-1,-,CASSPRNNEQFF,TGTGCCAGCAGTCCCCGTAACAATGAGCAGTTCTTC
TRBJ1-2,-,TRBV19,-,CASSNEGDYGYTF,TGTGCCAGTTCAAATGAAGGGGACTATGGCTACACCTTC
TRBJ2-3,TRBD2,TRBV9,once,CASSVRTSRITDTQYF,TGTGCCAGCAGCGTACGGACTAGCAGAATCACAGATACGCAGTATTTT
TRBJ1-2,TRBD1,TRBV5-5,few,CASSPNYRDRAGYTF,TGTGCCAGCAGCCCAAACTACCGGGACAGGGCTGGCTACACCTTC
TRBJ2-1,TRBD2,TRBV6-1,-,CASSEGLALYNEQFF,TGTGCCAGCAGTGAGGGACTAGCTCTCTACAATGAGCAGTTCTTC
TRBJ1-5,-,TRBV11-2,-,CASSLGLTGSNQPQHF,TGTGCCAGCAGCTTAGGATTAACAGGGAGCAATCAGCCCCAGCATTTT
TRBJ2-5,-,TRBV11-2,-,CASSLDSYGGATLGQETQYF,TGTGCCAGCAGCTTAGATTCATACGGCGGGGCTACGCTTGGCCAAGAGACCCAGTACTTC
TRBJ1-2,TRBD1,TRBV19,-,CASSIRGAGGTRGYGYTF,TGTGCCAGTAGTATTCGAGGTGCAGGGGGGACGCGAGGCTATGGCTACACCTTC
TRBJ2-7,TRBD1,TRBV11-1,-,CASSRQGINEQYF,TGTGCCAGCAGCAGACAGGGCATCAACGAGCAGTACTTC
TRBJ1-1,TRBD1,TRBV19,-,CASSTHGQAPSYEAFF,TGTGCCAGTAGTACCCACGGACAGGCTCCTTCTTATGAAGCTTTCTTT
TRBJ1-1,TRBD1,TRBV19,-,CASSIQGATNTEAFF,TGTGCCAGTAGTATACAGGGGGCTACTAACACTGAAGCTTTCTTT
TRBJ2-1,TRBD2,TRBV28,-,CASSFSSAGGLDEQFF,TGTGCCAGCAGTTTCTCTTCCGCGGGAGGGTTAGATGAGCAGTTCTTC
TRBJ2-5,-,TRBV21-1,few,CASSKGLAGEVGETQYF,TGTGCCAGCAGCAAAGGTCTAGCGGGAGAGGTGGGGGAGACCCAGTACTTC
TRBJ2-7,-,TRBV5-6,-,CASSGEDIPYEQYF,TGTGCCAGCAGCGGGGAGGACATACCCTACGAGCAGTACTTC
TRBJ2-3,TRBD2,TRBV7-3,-,CASSLLVLAGGATDTQYF,TGTGCCAGCAGCTTACTTGTCCTAGCGGGAGGCGCCACAGATACGCAGTATTTT
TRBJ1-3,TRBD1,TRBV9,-,CASSATGQAAGNTIYF,TGTGCCAGCAGCGCCACCGGACAGGCCGCTGGAAACACCATATATTTT
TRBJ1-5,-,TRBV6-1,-,CASSEPGNQPQHF,TGTGCCAGCAGTGAACCGGGAAATCAGCCCCAGCATTTT
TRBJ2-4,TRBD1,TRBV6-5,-,CASSYYSGGKNIQYF,TGTGCCAGCAGTTACTATTCAGGGGGCAAAAACATTCAGTACTTC